What follows describes a single TCR beta chain. What it recognizes is unknown. Profiling relied on immunoSEQ multiplex PCR, and the TCRdb table lists in-frame clones only, not all of them. The repertoire consists of fewer than 140,000 clones, with around 90% occurring once and the leading ten covering 8%. The record originates from a study of T cell responses to AZD1222 COVID-19 vaccine. Study conclusions and caveats: Reports say nearly half of spike-specific TCRs go after unmutated variant regions. AZD1222 recipients seropositive at baseline numbered only six or seven.

This CDR3 is 16 amino acids long. Deletions cut 8 bases from V and 2 bases from J, with 22 bases between. CDR1 is ENHRY, CDR2 SYGVKD, per germline. This chain joins TRBV10-3 and TRBJ2-7; a possible D gene is TRBD2 (6 bases). Sequencing used peripheral blood, obtained 28 days after the second AZD1222 dose. The source of this sequence is an adult who received the AZD1222 COVID-19 vaccine. CDR3 DNA sequence: TGTGCCATCCGTGGTACGGGAGAAGATTATACCTACGAGCAGTACTTC. Amino acid sequence: CAIRGTGEDYTYEQYF.